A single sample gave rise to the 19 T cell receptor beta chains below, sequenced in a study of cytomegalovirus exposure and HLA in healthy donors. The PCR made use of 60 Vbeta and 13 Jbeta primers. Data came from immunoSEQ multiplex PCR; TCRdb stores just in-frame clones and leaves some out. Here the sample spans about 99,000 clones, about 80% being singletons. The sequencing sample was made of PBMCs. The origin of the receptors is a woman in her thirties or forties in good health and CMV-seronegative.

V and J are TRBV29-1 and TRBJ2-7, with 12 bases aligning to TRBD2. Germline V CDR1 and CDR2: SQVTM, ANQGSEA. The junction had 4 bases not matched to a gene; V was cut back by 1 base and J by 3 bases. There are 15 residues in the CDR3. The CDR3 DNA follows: TGCAGCGTTGAAGGACTAGCGGGAGACTACTACGAGCAGTACTTC. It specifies CSVEGLAGDYYEQYF.

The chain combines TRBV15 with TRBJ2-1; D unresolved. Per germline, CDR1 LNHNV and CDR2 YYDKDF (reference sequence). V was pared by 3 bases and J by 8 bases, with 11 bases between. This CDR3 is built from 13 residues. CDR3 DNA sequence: TGTGCCACCAGCAGGGTCTGGCTAGATGAGCAGTTCTTC. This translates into CATSRVWLDEQFF. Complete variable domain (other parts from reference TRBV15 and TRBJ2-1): DAMVIQNPRYQVTQFGKPVTLSCSQTLNHNVMYWYQQKSSQAPKLLFHYYDKDFNNEADTPDNFQSRRPNTSFCFLDIRSPGLGDTAMYLCATSRVWLDEQFFGPGTRLTVL.

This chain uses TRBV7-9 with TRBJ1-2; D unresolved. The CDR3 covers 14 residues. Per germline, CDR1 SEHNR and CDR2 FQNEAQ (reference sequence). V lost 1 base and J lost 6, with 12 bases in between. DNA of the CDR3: TGTGCCAGCAGCTTAGTGGAGGGCTTAAATGGCTACACCTTC. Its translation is CASSLVEGLNGYTF.

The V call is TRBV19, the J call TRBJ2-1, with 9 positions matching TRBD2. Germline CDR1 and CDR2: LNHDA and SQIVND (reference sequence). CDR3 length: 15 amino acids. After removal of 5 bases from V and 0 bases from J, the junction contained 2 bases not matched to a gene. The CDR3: CASSFSGSSYNEQFF. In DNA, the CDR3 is TGTGCCAGTAGTTTTAGCGGGAGCTCCTACAATGAGCAGTTCTTC.

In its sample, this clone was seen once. DNA for the CDR3: TGTGCCAGCACCAAAAAAGGTAGCGGGAGACCAGATACGCAGTATTTT. Protein: CASTKKGSGRPDTQYF. This chain links TRBV7-2 with TRBJ2-3; 9 bases match TRBD2. V was pared by 7 bases and J by 4 bases, with 12 bases of the junction left unmatched. The CDR3 is 16 amino acids. Germline V gene sequence: CDR1 SGHTA, CDR2 FQGNSA.

This CDR3 is CASSQAPGLAGVGGEANEQFF. The CDR3 bases are TGTGCCAGCAGCCAAGCCCCGGGACTAGCGGGAGTAGGAGGAGAGGCTAATGAGCAGTTCTTC. This rearrangement joins TRBV4-2 to TRBJ2-1; 14 bases map to TRBD2. V trimming: 1 base; J trimming: 7 bases; junction bases outside the gene matches: 18. The CDR3 runs 21 residues. CDR1 is LGHNA, CDR2 YNFKEQ, per germline.

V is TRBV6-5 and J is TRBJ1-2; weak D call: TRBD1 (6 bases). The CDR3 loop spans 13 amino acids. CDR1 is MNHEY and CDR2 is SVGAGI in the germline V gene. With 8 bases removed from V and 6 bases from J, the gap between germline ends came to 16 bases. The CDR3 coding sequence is TGTGCCAGCGGAAACAGGGTTGGAAATGGCTACACCTTC. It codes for CASGNRVGNGYTF.

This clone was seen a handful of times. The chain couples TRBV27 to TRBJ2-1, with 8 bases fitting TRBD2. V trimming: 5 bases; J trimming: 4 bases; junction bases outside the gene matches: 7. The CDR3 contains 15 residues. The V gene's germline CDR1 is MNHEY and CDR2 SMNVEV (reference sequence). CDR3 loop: CASSQRGTSYNEQFF. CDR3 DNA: TGTGCCAGCAGTCAGCGGGGGACTTCATACAATGAGCAGTTCTTC.

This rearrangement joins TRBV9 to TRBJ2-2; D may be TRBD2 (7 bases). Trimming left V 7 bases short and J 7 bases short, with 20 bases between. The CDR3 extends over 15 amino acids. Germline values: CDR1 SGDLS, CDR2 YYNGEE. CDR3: CASAVGGAGNGELFF. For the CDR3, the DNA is TGTGCCAGCGCGGTAGGGGGGGCAGGTAACGGGGAGCTGTTTTTT.

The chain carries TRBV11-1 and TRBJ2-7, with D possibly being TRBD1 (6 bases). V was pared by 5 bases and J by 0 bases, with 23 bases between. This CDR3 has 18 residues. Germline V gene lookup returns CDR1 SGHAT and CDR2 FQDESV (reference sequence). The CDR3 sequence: CASSRITGTRRISYEQYF. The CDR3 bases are TGTGCCAGCAGCCGTATAACTGGGACACGGAGAATCTCCTACGAGCAGTACTTC.

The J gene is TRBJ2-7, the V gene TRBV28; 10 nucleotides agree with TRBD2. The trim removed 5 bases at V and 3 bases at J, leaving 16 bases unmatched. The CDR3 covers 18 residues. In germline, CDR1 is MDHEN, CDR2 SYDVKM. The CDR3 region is CASSPRLAGDSPHYEQYF. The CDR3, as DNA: TGTGCCAGCAGTCCACGTCTAGCGGGAGACTCCCCACACTACGAGCAGTACTTC.

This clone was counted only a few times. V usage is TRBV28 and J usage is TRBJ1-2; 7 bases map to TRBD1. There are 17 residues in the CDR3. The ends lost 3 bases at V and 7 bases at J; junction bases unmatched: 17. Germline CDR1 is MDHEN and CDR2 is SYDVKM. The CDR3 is CASSFPGQESSLFGYTF. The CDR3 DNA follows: TGTGCCAGCAGTTTCCCCGGACAGGAGAGCTCGTTGTTTGGCTACACCTTC.

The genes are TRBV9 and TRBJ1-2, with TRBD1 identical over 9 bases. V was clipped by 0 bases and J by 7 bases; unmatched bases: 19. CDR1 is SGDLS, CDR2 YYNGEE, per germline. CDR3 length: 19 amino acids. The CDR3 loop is CASSVVGQGFPISVSGYTF. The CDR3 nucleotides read TGTGCCAGCAGCGTAGTGGGACAGGGATTTCCCATAAGTGTCTCTGGCTACACCTTC.

The CDR3 protein is CSVEVREGFSGYTF. The CDR3 nucleotides are TGCAGCGTTGAAGTAAGGGAGGGGTTTAGTGGCTACACCTTC. The chain employs TRBV29-1 and TRBJ1-2, with a tentative D call TRBD1 (5 bases). From germline, CDR1 is SQVTM and CDR2 ANQGSEA. Trimming stripped 1 base from V and 7 bases from J, with 16 bases between. There are 14 residues in the CDR3.

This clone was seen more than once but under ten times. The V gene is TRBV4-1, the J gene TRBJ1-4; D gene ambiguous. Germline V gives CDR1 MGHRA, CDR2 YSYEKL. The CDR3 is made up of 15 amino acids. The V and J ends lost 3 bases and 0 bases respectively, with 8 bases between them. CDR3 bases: TGCGCCAGCAGCCAGGGGAGTGCAACTAATGAAAAACTGTTTTTT. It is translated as CASSQGSATNEKLFF.

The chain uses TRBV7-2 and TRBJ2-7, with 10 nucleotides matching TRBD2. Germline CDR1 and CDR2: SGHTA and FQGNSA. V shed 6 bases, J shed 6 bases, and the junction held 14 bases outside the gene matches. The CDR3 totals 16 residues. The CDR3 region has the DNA TGTGCCAGCAGTACACCGGGACTAGCGACGAGGGGCGAGCAGTACTTC. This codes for CASSTPGLATRGEQYF.

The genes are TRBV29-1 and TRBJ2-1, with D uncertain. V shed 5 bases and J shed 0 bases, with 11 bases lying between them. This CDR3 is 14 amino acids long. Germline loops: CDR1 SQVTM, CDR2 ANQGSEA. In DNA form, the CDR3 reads TGCAGCGTTACTCGATTGAGCTCCTACAATGAGCAGTTCTTC. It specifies CSVTRLSSYNEQFF.

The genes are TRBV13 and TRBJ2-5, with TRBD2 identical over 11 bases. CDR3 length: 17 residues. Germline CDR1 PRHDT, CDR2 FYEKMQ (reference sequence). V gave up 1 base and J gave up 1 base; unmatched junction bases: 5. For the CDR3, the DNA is TGTGCCAGCAGCTTAGTTGGACTAGCGGGTTTCCAAGAGACCCAGTACTTC. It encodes CASSLVGLAGFQETQYF.

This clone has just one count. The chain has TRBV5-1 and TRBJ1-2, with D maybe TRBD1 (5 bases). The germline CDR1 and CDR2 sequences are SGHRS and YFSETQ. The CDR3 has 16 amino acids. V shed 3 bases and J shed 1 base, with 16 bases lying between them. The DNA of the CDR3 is TGCGCCAGCAGCTATAACCCGGGCGGGGGTAACTATGGCTACACCTTC. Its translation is CASSYNPGGGNYGYTF.